This TCR beta chain stems from a study of blood T cells in healthy people across ages. The germline gives CDR1 GTSNPN, CDR2 SVGIG (reference sequence). There are 12 residues in the CDR3. On this clonotype itself: Antigen unknown.

The use of a sample-barcoded 5' primer and a J-beta primer mix characterized a second PCR of about 6 to 12 cycles. The template-switch adaptor, which had 12 random nucleotides, put a tag on each cDNA molecule. Each CDR3 protein is one row after TCRdb ran MiXCR on the 5' RACE reads. The table includes under 2 million distinct CDR3 sequences, roughly 32% detected once. Study-wide results and caveats: Older age went with lower TCR beta diversity per million T cells, in a roughly linear way.

Sample: blood. This chain joins TRBV30 and TRBJ2-2, with D possibly matching TRBD1 (6 bases). This sequence originates from a young woman in good health. DNA for the CDR3: TGTGTCAGTACAGGGTGGACCGGGGAGCTGTTTTTT. Translation gives CVSTGWTGELFF.